This is a list of T cell receptor beta chains from one sample in a study of blood T cell repertoires in COVID-19. Sequencing used immunoSEQ multiplex PCR; TCRdb keeps in-frame clones, though not all of them. The sample shows 150,000 to 200,000 clones, approximately 86% of them seen only once. The sample was peripheral blood. The source is a man in his fifties with active or convalescent COVID-19. Both conserved end residues are part of each CDR3. The D gene is left open where the match is weak. Clone size appears in some rows only: once, few, many, or a class for an expanded clone.

CATGTSNQPQHF TGTGCCACCGGGACATCCAATCAGCCCCAGCATTTT TRBJ1-5 NA TRBV19 NA
CASRGHDTEAFF TGTGCCAGCAGGGGGCATGACACTGAAGCTTTCTTT TRBJ1-1 NA TRBV27 NA
CAWRGQGNQPQHF TGTGCCTGGAGAGGACAGGGGAATCAGCCCCAGCATTTT TRBJ1-5 TRBD1 TRBV30 NA
CASSQRLAGNTDTQYF TGTGCCAGCAGCCAAAGACTAGCGGGGAACACAGATACGCAGTATTTT TRBJ2-3 TRBD2 TRBV5-4 NA
CASSLGGAGNTEAFF TGCGCCAGCAGCTTGGGTGGGGCTGGGAACACTGAAGCTTTCTTT TRBJ1-1 NA TRBV5-1 NA
CASRDRANEQFF TGTGCCAGCAGGGACAGGGCCAATGAGCAGTTCTTC TRBJ2-1 TRBD1 TRBV28 few
CASRVDSGYYEQYF TGCGCCAGCAGGGTGGATAGCGGATATTACGAGCAGTACTTC TRBJ2-7 NA TRBV5-1 once
CASSPGLGRGLYEQYF TGTGCCAGCAGCCCCGGATTAGGCAGGGGGCTTTACGAGCAGTACTTC TRBJ2-7 TRBD1 TRBV5-4 NA
CASSSGQLNTEAFF TGTGCCAGCAGTTCGGGACAGCTGAACACTGAAGCTTTCTTT TRBJ1-1 TRBD1 TRBV28 NA
CASSSRRDREGNSPLHF TGTGCCAGCAGTTCCCGAAGGGACAGGGAGGGAAATTCACCCCTCCACTTT TRBJ1-6 TRBD1 TRBV28 NA
CSVEDILATTDTQYF TGCAGCGTTGAAGATATCCTAGCGACGACAGATACGCAGTATTTT TRBJ2-3 NA TRBV29-1 NA
CATSKGTGGSYNEQFF TGTGCCACCAGCAAAGGGACAGGGGGCTCCTACAATGAGCAGTTCTTC TRBJ2-1 TRBD1 TRBV24-1 once
CASSQARLAGAVDTQYF TGTGCCAGCAGCCAAGCCCGACTAGCGGGGGCAGTAGATACGCAGTATTTT TRBJ2-3 TRBD2 TRBV3-1/TRBV3-2 NA
CASSPPTGLGKTQYF TGTGCCAGCAGCCCTCCGACAGGGTTAGGGAAGACCCAGTACTTC TRBJ2-5 TRBD1 TRBV7-2 NA
CASSHDMNQPQHF TGCGCCAGCAGCCATGACATGAATCAGCCCCAGCATTTT TRBJ1-5 NA TRBV4-3 NA
CASGPSGTSGNIQYF TGTGCTAGTGGCCCGTCCGGGACTAGCGGAAACATTCAGTACTTC TRBJ2-4 TRBD2 TRBV12-5 NA
CASSWGGGQETQYF TGTGCCAGCAGTTGGGGAGGGGGCCAAGAGACCCAGTACTTC TRBJ2-5 NA TRBV28 NA
CASSPFTDTQYF TGTGCCAGCAGCCCCTTCACAGATACGCAGTATTTT TRBJ2-3 NA TRBV9 once
CASSLGWQGGQETQYF TGCGCCAGCAGCTTGGGTTGGCAGGGGGGCCAAGAGACCCAGTACTTC TRBJ2-5 NA TRBV5-1 NA
CAISVDRASYEQYF TGTGCCATCAGTGTCGACAGGGCAAGCTACGAGCAGTACTTC TRBJ2-7 TRBD1 TRBV10-3 NA
CASSFTGNGYTF TGCGCCAGCAGCTTTACAGGGAATGGCTACACCTTC TRBJ1-2 NA TRBV5-1 NA
CASSLGGTTETQYF TGTGCCAGCAGCTTGGGTGGGACTACGGAGACCCAGTACTTC TRBJ2-5 TRBD2 TRBV5-4 NA
CASSRGPMSGELFF TGTGCCAGTAGCCGGGGTCCCATGTCCGGGGAGCTGTTTTTT TRBJ2-2 NA TRBV19 once
CASSGRPGTTNYGYTF TGTGCCAGCAGTGGACGTCCCGGGACTACTAACTATGGCTACACCTTC TRBJ1-2 NA TRBV6-1 NA
CASRISGGVAGELFF TGTGCCAGCAGAATTAGCGGGGGGGTAGCCGGGGAGCTGTTTTTT TRBJ2-2 TRBD2 TRBV6-5 NA
CASSQGPDRGLSPLHF TGCGCCAGCAGCCAAGGACCGGACAGGGGGCTTTCACCCCTCCACTTT TRBJ1-6 TRBD1 TRBV4-1 NA